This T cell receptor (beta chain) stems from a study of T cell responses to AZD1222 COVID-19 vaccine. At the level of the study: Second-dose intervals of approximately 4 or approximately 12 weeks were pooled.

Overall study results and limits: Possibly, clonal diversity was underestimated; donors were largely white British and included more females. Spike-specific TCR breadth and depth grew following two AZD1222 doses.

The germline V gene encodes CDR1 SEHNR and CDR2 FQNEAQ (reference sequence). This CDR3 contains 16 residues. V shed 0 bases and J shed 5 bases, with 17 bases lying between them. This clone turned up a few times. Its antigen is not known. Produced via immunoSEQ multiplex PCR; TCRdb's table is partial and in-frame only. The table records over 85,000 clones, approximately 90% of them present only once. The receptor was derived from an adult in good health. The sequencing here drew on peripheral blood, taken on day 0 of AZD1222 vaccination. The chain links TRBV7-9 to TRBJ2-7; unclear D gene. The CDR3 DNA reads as TGTGCCAGCAGCTTAGCCAAGGCCTTAAGAAGGGACGAGCAGTACTTC. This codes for CASSLAKALRRDEQYF.